This T cell receptor (beta chain) came from a study of CD8 T cells in Susac syndrome. Reverse transcription of 0.5 to 1 ug RNA used random hexamers. An immunoSEQ multiplex PCR generated amplified TCR beta CDR3 products spanning 54 Vbeta and 13 Jbeta. In TCRdb, the immunoSEQ multiplex PCR reads were re-called with MiXCR into one record per CDR3 protein. The sample lists 150,000 to 200,000 distinct CDR3 sequences; just under 95% were seen once. From blood CD8+ and CD4+ T cells, the TCR beta chain was sequenced. It was negative isolation that provided the CD8+ and CD4+ T cells, whereas TEMRA cells were enriched by FACS. Germline lookup yields CDR1 SGDLS and CDR2 YYNGEE. The V end was cut by 0 bases, the J end by 2 bases, with 8 bases between. The CDR3 is 14 residues long.

This TCR was recovered from a human donor in good health. Sequenced input: CD4+ T cells from PBMCs. The rearrangement uses TRBV9 and TRBJ1-1; D is perhaps TRBD1 (5 bases). CDR3 region: CASSVAGINTEAFF. The CDR3 DNA is TGTGCCAGCAGCGTAGCAGGGATAAACACTGAAGCTTTCTTT.